This TCR beta chain was profiled in a study of cytomegalovirus exposure and HLA in healthy donors. Primers for the PCR totalled 60 Vbeta and 13 Jbeta. The method was immunoSEQ multiplex PCR; TCRdb's version includes in-frame clones alone and lacks a portion of them. The repertoire includes approximately 130,000 clones, around 74% of them detected once, and roughly 3.1% sits in the top ten. The TCR was taken from a man aged 30 to 45 in good health and CMV-seronegative. Sequencing was carried out using PBMCs.

CDR3 residues: CASSLGSQETQYF. DNA of the CDR3: TGTGCCAGCAGCTTGGGGAGTCAAGAGACCCAGTACTTC. The chain couples TRBV9 to TRBJ2-5; D is possibly TRBD2 (5 bases). The CDR3 loop spans 13 amino acids. V was trimmed by 4 bases and J by 2 bases, leaving 9 bases between them. CDR1 is SGDLS and CDR2 is YYNGEE in the germline V gene.